These 27 T cell receptor beta chains were all obtained from the same sample, sequenced in a study of blood T cell repertoires in COVID-19. Sequencing used immunoSEQ multiplex PCR; TCRdb keeps in-frame clones, though not all of them. The table shows roughly 50,000 clones, with about 91% occurring only once. Specimen: peripheral blood. Receptors originate from a woman aged 55-69 years with active COVID-19.

This chain connects TRBV5-4 to TRBJ2-5; D perhaps matches TRBD1 (6 bases). Germline V gene lookup returns CDR1 SGHNT and CDR2 YYREEE (reference sequence). The CDR3 length is 14 residues. The V end lost 7 bases, the J end lost 0 bases, and 13 bases lay between the germline ends. In DNA form, the CDR3 reads TGTGCCAGCTTCCTAGACAGGTACCAAGAGACCCAGTACTTC. Amino acids: CASFLDRYQETQYF.

This clone was detected once. The V gene is TRBV7-2, the J gene TRBJ2-5; 12 bases are shared with TRBD2. V lost 6 bases, J lost 1 base, and 3 bases stayed unmatched. The CDR3 spans 15 residues. Germline CDR1 is SGHTA and CDR2 is FQGNSA. The chain's CDR3 is CASRRTSGAQETQYF. CDR3 sequence (DNA): TGTGCCAGCAGGAGGACTAGCGGGGCCCAAGAGACCCAGTACTTC.

The J gene is TRBJ1-6, the V gene TRBV7-8, with a weak D call TRBD1 (5 bases). The germline V gene has CDR1 SGHVS and CDR2 FQNEAQ. This CDR3 is built from 15 residues. V was pared by 3 bases and J by 9 bases, with 15 bases between. In DNA, the CDR3 is TGTGCCAGCAGCTTTGGGCTAAACGGGGGTTCACCCCTCCACTTT. Translated: CASSFGLNGGSPLHF.

The chain uses TRBV7-8 and TRBJ1-2, with D possibly being TRBD1 (5 bases). Germline-derived CDR1 and CDR2 are SGHVS and FQNEAQ. The CDR3 totals 17 residues. Trimming pared 5 bases from V and 1 base from J, leaving 20 bases between. The CDR3 protein is CASSPQTAGGYNYGYTF. For the CDR3, the DNA is TGTGCCAGCAGCCCCCAGACCGCGGGGGGTTATAACTATGGCTACACCTTC.

This clone appeared once. The chain is built from TRBV28 and TRBJ1-5; D is perhaps TRBD1 (5 bases). Germline V gene data show CDR1 as MDHEN and CDR2 as SYDVKM. V shed 6 bases and J shed 7 bases, with 16 bases lying between them. The CDR3 is 14 amino acids. CDR3 DNA sequence: TGTGCCAGCAGCCAAGCAGGGTTACGACAGCCCCAGCATTTT. It codes for CASSQAGLRQPQHF.

This clone is a singleton in its sample. The chain couples TRBV18 to TRBJ1-1; 9 bases map to TRBD1. Germline trimming cut 2 bases from V and 3 bases from J; bases unmatched to any gene: 4. Germline V gene data show CDR1 as KGHSH and CDR2 as LQKENI. This CDR3 comprises 15 residues. The CDR3 region is CASSPGTGLYTEAFF. CDR3 DNA sequence: TGTGCCAGCTCACCAGGGACAGGGTTGTACACTGAAGCTTTCTTT.

This sequence joins TRBV5-4 and TRBJ2-3; the match to TRBD2 covers 13 bases. This CDR3 is 16 amino acids long. V trimming: 4 bases; J trimming: 4 bases; junction bases outside the gene matches: 6. CDR1 and CDR2 from the germline V gene are SGHNT and YYREEE (reference sequence). The CDR3 spells CASSRRLAGGPDTQYF. The CDR3, as DNA: TGTGCCAGCAGCCGGAGACTAGCGGGGGGTCCAGATACGCAGTATTTT. The full variable domain, with the rest looked up from reference TRBV5-4 and TRBJ2-3, is ETGVTQSPTHLIKTRGQQVTLRCSSQSGHNTVSWYQQALGQGPQFIFQYYREEENGRGNFPPRFSGLQFPNYSSELNVNALELDDSALYLCASSRRLAGGPDTQYFGPGTRLTVL.

The genes are TRBV25-1 and TRBJ2-1, with D perhaps TRBD2 (6 bases). V lost 6 bases and J 4 bases, leaving 7 bases between the germline ends. In germline, CDR1 is MGHDK, CDR2 SYGVNS. This CDR3 is 12 amino acids long. Written as DNA, the CDR3 is TGTGCCAGCAGGGGGGGTTACAATGAGCAGTTCTTC. Protein product: CASRGGYNEQFF.

The chain couples TRBV18 to TRBJ1-5; 10 bases fit TRBD1. The germline gives CDR1 KGHSH, CDR2 LQKENI. V was pared by 6 bases and J by 7 bases, with 9 bases of the junction left unmatched. The CDR3 spans 15 residues. The CDR3 region is CASSSGTGVIQPQHF. In DNA form, the CDR3 reads TGTGCCAGCTCTTCAGGGACAGGGGTTATCCAGCCCCAGCATTTT.

The chain carries TRBV5-1 and TRBJ1-6; 10 bases are a match to TRBD1. Trimming removed 0 bases from V and 8 bases from J; junction bases left unmatched: 5. The CDR3 is 16 residues long. CDR1 is SGHRS and CDR2 is YFSETQ in the germline V gene. The CDR3: CASSLAGQGWYSPLHF. The CDR3 DNA reads as TGCGCCAGCAGCTTGGCGGGACAGGGGTGGTATTCACCCCTCCACTTT.

The V call is TRBV3-1 (or the pseudogene TRBV3-2), the J call TRBJ1-2; D is perhaps TRBD1 (5 bases). V shed 4 bases and J shed 3 bases, with 12 bases lying between them. This CDR3 has 14 amino acids. Germline V gene lookup returns CDR1 LGHDT and CDR2 YNNKEL (reference sequence). The CDR3 DNA sequence: TGTGCCAGCAGCCCCCTCGACAGTGACTATGGCTACACCTTC. This translates into CASSPLDSDYGYTF.

The J gene is TRBJ1-1, the V gene TRBV12-3 or TRBV12-4; D remains unclear. The CDR3 covers 13 residues. Trimming cost V 1 base and J 9 bases, with 12 bases left between them. The chain's CDR3 is CASSLGTSRKAFF. The CDR3 coding sequence is TGTGCCAGCAGTTTAGGAACAAGCAGGAAAGCTTTCTTT.

This rearrangement joins TRBV5-6 to TRBJ1-1; 8 bases match TRBD1. Germline V lookup: CDR1 SGHDT, CDR2 YYEEEE. The CDR3 loop spans 14 amino acids. The junction had 5 bases not matched to a gene; V was cut back by 2 bases and J by 5 bases. CDR3 DNA: TGTGCCAGCAGCTTAGACAGGGGTGAAACTGAAGCTTTCTTT. It yields the protein CASSLDRGETEAFF. Variable domain in full (rest from reference TRBV5-6 and TRBJ1-1): DAGVTQSPTHLIKTRGQQVTLRCSPKSGHDTVSWYQQALGQGPQFIFQYYEEEERQRGNFPDRFSGHQFPNYSSELNVNALLLGDSALYLCASSLDRGETEAFFGQGTRLTVV.

The CDR3 region is CASSQDLNTGELFF. DNA of the CDR3: TGTGCCAGCAGCCAAGATCTAAACACCGGGGAGCTGTTTTTT. The rearrangement joins TRBV14 to TRBJ2-2, with D hard to call. The CDR3 extends over 14 amino acids. The germline V and J ends were trimmed by 0 bases and 2 bases, with 4 bases remaining between them. Germline CDR1 and CDR2: SGHDN and FVKESK.

This clone was observed once. The V call is TRBV5-1, the J call TRBJ1-2; the match to TRBD1 covers 9 bases. The CDR3 is 17 residues long. Unmatched junction bases numbered 14, after V lost 4 bases and J lost 4 bases. Looked up from germline, CDR1 is SGHRS and CDR2 is YFSETQ. This CDR3 is CASSGRFRDRVSYGYTF. The CDR3 DNA is TGCGCCAGCAGCGGGAGGTTCCGGGACAGGGTCTCCTATGGCTACACCTTC.

The chain joins TRBV4-2 to TRBJ1-2; 9 bases line up with TRBD1. With 4 bases clipped from V and 3 bases from J, the junction kept 6 bases outside the gene matches. Germline assignment: CDR1 LGHNA and CDR2 YNFKEQ. The CDR3 extends over 15 amino acids. The CDR3 sequence: CASSLPGQGDYGYTF. DNA of the CDR3: TGTGCCAGCAGCCTGCCGGGACAGGGTGACTATGGCTACACCTTC.

V and J are TRBV19 and TRBJ1-1; D not certain. Trimming left V 6 bases short and J 1 base short, with 15 bases between. The CDR3 runs to 15 residues. The V gene's germline CDR1 is LNHDA and CDR2 SQIVND (reference sequence). The DNA for the CDR3 is TGTGCCAGTAGCCCCCGTTTTGCTAGGAACACTGAAGCTTTCTTT. This translates into CASSPRFARNTEAFF.

The chain is built from TRBV5-1 and TRBJ2-3; D is unclear. The CDR3 extends over 13 amino acids. Germline V gene lookup returns CDR1 SGHRS and CDR2 YFSETQ. Trimming cost V 4 bases and J 4 bases, with 10 bases left between them. The CDR3 is CASSRVTADTQYF. CDR3 nucleotide sequence: TGCGCCAGCAGCCGGGTGACGGCAGATACGCAGTATTTT.

This chain links TRBV7-3 with TRBJ1-1; 8 nucleotides match TRBD1. Germline V gene sequence: CDR1 SGHTA, CDR2 FQGTGA. The CDR3 contains 16 residues. V shed 5 bases and J 0 bases; nucleotides not matched to a gene: 8. The CDR3 sequence: CASSTQGAGMNTEAFF. The DNA of the CDR3 is TGTGCCAGCAGCACTCAGGGGGCAGGGATGAACACTGAAGCTTTCTTT.

The chain is built from TRBV12-3 or TRBV12-4 and TRBJ2-5; no reliable D call. CDR3 size: 12 residues. Trimming stripped 1 base from V and 2 bases from J, with 2 bases between. In DNA form, the CDR3 reads TGTGCCAGCAGTTTAGTACAAGAGACCCAGTACTTC. This encodes CASSLVQETQYF.

The CDR3 spells CASSQGSGSYEQYF. The CDR3 DNA is TGTGCCAGCAGCCAAGGGTCAGGATCCTACGAGCAGTACTTC. This chain joins TRBV3-1 (or the pseudogene TRBV3-2) and TRBJ2-7; no reliable D call. Between the trimmed V and J ends, which lost 1 base and 1 base, there was a span of 8 bases. Germline V gene data show CDR1 as LGHDT and CDR2 as YNNKEL (reference sequence). CDR3 length: 14 amino acids.

There are a few counts of this clone. J is TRBJ2-1 and V is TRBV7-6, with 10 bases that match TRBD2. The CDR3 runs 15 residues. V shed 5 bases, J shed 5 bases, and the junction held 6 bases outside the gene matches. Germline V gives CDR1 SGHVS, CDR2 FNYEAQ. CDR3 sequence: CASSPLAGHHNEQFF. The CDR3 DNA follows: TGTGCCAGCAGCCCACTAGCGGGGCATCACAATGAGCAGTTCTTC.

The rearrangement uses TRBV12-3 or TRBV12-4 and TRBJ2-5, with TRBD2 identical over 7 bases. V shed 6 bases and J 6 bases; nucleotides not matched to a gene: 4. CDR3 length equals 12 residues. CDR3 protein: CASSPGLQTQYF. CDR3 DNA: TGTGCCAGCAGCCCGGGACTACAGACCCAGTACTTC.

The chain recombines TRBV27 with TRBJ2-6, with 8 bases that match TRBD1. The CDR3 has 17 residues. Germline V lookup: CDR1 MNHEY, CDR2 SMNVEV (reference sequence). With V trimmed by 5 bases and J by 2 bases, 8 bases remained unmatched. CDR3 in DNA: TGTGCCAGCAGTCTACCCCCGGGACAGGCTGGGGCCAACGTCCTGACTTTC. It yields the protein CASSLPPGQAGANVLTF.

The V call is TRBV10-3, the J call TRBJ1-1; D perhaps matches TRBD1 (5 bases). The V and J ends lost 2 bases and 3 bases respectively, with 13 bases between them. Per the germline V gene, CDR1 is ENHRY and CDR2 is SYGVKD. This CDR3 is built from 15 residues. The DNA of the CDR3 is TGTGCCATCAGTGAGGGTGGACATAAGGACACTGAAGCTTTCTTT. Translating it yields CAISEGGHKDTEAFF.

The genes are TRBV7-6 and TRBJ2-5, with a possible D match to TRBD1 (6 bases). V lost 2 bases and J lost 5, with 12 bases in between. Germline CDR1 is SGHVS and CDR2 is FNYEAQ. CDR3 length equals 14 residues. The CDR3 region is CASSLFNRAETQYF. The CDR3 bases are TGTGCCAGCAGCTTATTCAACAGGGCTGAGACCCAGTACTTC.

The genes are TRBV12-3 or TRBV12-4 and TRBJ1-3, with unresolved D. V dropped 8 bases and J dropped 2 bases, with 7 bases sitting between them. This CDR3 contains 12 residues. CDR3 sequence reads: CASRSAGNTIYF. CDR3 coding DNA: TGTGCCAGCCGGAGCGCTGGAAACACCATATATTTT.